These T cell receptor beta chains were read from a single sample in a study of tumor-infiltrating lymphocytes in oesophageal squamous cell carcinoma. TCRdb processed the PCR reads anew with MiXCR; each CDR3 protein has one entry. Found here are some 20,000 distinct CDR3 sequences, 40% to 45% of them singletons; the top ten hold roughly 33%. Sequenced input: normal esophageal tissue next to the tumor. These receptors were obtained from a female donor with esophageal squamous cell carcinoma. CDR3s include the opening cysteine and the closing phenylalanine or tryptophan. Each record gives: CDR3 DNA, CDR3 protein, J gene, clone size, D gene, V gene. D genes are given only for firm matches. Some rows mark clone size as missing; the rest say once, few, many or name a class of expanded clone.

CDR3 DNA: TGTGCCAGCACCCTCCACCTAAATCAGCCCCAGCATTTT
CDR3 protein: CASTLHLNQPQHF
J gene: TRBJ1-5
clone size: -
D gene: -
V gene: TRBV7-2

CDR3 DNA: TGTGCCAGCGTTGACAGCGCGGCTGGAAACACCATATATTTT
CDR3 protein: CASVDSAAGNTIYF
J gene: TRBJ1-3
clone size: many
D gene: -
V gene: TRBV25-1

CDR3 DNA: TGTGCCAGCAGCCAAAACCCGCTCACAGATACGCAGTATTTT
CDR3 protein: CASSQNPLTDTQYF
J gene: TRBJ2-3
clone size: few
D gene: -
V gene: TRBV7-2

CDR3 DNA: TGCGCCAGCAGCCAAGGGCCGATGTCGAATCAGCCCCAGCATTTT
CDR3 protein: CASSQGPMSNQPQHF
J gene: TRBJ1-5
clone size: -
D gene: -
V gene: TRBV4-1

CDR3 DNA: TGTGCCAGCAGCTTAGACAGCGTCCCGAACACCGGGGAGCTGTATTTT
CDR3 protein: CASSLDSVPNTGELYF
J gene: TRBJ2-7
clone size: -
D gene: -
V gene: TRBV7-2

CDR3 DNA: TGTGCCAGCAGCCCGGACAGGGGATACGAGCAGTACTTC
CDR3 protein: CASSPDRGYEQYF
J gene: TRBJ2-7
clone size: -
D gene: TRBD1
V gene: TRBV5-3

CDR3 DNA: TGTGCCAGCAGTCAGACAGGGACCACTGAAGCTTTCTTT
CDR3 protein: CASSQTGTTEAFF
J gene: TRBJ1-1
clone size: few
D gene: TRBD1
V gene: TRBV7-6

CDR3 DNA: TGTGCCAGCAGCTTAGCGGTTGGAGTGACCCAGTACTTT
CDR3 protein: CASSLAVGVTQYF
J gene: TRBJ1-6
clone size: -
D gene: -
V gene: TRBV11-2

CDR3 DNA: TGTGCCAGCAGCTTAGTGACTAGCGGGAGTGATGAGCAGTTCTTC
CDR3 protein: CASSLVTSGSDEQFF
J gene: TRBJ2-1
clone size: once
D gene: TRBD2
V gene: TRBV7-6

CDR3 DNA: TGTGCCAGCAGCCTACGGACTAGCGGTGAAGAGACCCAGTACTTC
CDR3 protein: CASSLRTSGEETQYF
J gene: TRBJ2-5
clone size: few
D gene: TRBD2
V gene: TRBV7-6

CDR3 DNA: TGTGCCAGTAGTACCCTCAGGACTAGCCCCCTCGAGCAGTACTTC
CDR3 protein: CASSTLRTSPLEQYF
J gene: TRBJ2-7
clone size: few
D gene: TRBD2
V gene: TRBV19

CDR3 DNA: TGTGCCAGATCGAAAGTCATAGCGGGAGAAGACTCCTACGAGCAGTACTTC
CDR3 protein: CARSKVIAGEDSYEQYF
J gene: TRBJ2-7
clone size: many
D gene: TRBD2
V gene: TRBV25-1

CDR3 DNA: TGTGCCAGCAGCTTTTATGGCCCCGATACGCAGTATTTT
CDR3 protein: CASSFYGPDTQYF
J gene: TRBJ2-3
clone size: -
D gene: -
V gene: TRBV7-6

CDR3 DNA: TGTGCCAGCAGCTCCGGACAGGGGGGATACAATGAGCAGTTCTTC
CDR3 protein: CASSSGQGGYNEQFF
J gene: TRBJ2-1
clone size: many
D gene: TRBD1
V gene: TRBV5-5

CDR3 DNA: TGCGCCAGCAGCTTGGCTAGCGGGGGGGCCTTGAATGAGCAGTTCTTC
CDR3 protein: CASSLASGGALNEQFF
J gene: TRBJ2-1
clone size: -
D gene: TRBD2
V gene: TRBV5-1

CDR3 DNA: TGCGCCAGCAGCCAAGGCCCGGACAGGGCGACCTACGAGCAGTACTTC
CDR3 protein: CASSQGPDRATYEQYF
J gene: TRBJ2-7
clone size: many
D gene: TRBD1
V gene: TRBV4-1

CDR3 DNA: TGTGCCAGCAGCGGCCGTAGCGGGAGGGTGGGGGATGAGCAGTTCTTC
CDR3 protein: CASSGRSGRVGDEQFF
J gene: TRBJ2-1
clone size: many
D gene: TRBD2
V gene: TRBV7-6

CDR3 DNA: TGTGCCAGCTGCACTTCGGGGACCTCCCACAATGAGCAGTTCTTC
CDR3 protein: CASCTSGTSHNEQFF
J gene: TRBJ2-1
clone size: few
D gene: -
V gene: TRBV12-3/TRBV12-4

CDR3 DNA: TGTGCCAGCAGCTCCGAGTTTGAGGGGACGGAGACCCAGTACTTC
CDR3 protein: CASSSEFEGTETQYF
J gene: TRBJ2-5
clone size: -
D gene: -
V gene: TRBV7-2

CDR3 DNA: TGTGCCAGCAGCCCACAGGATAATGAGCAGTTCTTC
CDR3 protein: CASSPQDNEQFF
J gene: TRBJ2-1
clone size: -
D gene: -
V gene: TRBV7-6

CDR3 DNA: TGTGCCAGCAGCTGGACAGGGAGCACAGATACGCAGTACTTC
CDR3 protein: CASSWTGSTDTQYF
J gene: TRBJ2-7
clone size: -
D gene: TRBD1
V gene: TRBV6-2/TRBV6-3

CDR3 DNA: TGTGCCAGTACCCCGTGGGGGACAGAGACCGGGGAGCTGTATTTT
CDR3 protein: CASTPWGTETGELYF
J gene: TRBJ2-5
clone size: -
D gene: TRBD1
V gene: TRBV19

CDR3 DNA: TGCGCCAGCAGCTTGCGGAGTCGCACAGATACGCAGTATTTT
CDR3 protein: CASSLRSRTDTQYF
J gene: TRBJ2-3
clone size: few
D gene: -
V gene: TRBV5-1

CDR3 DNA: TGTGCTAGTGGTACGACGGGACAGGGACGTAATGAGCAGTTCTTC
CDR3 protein: CASGTTGQGRNEQFF
J gene: TRBJ2-1
clone size: few
D gene: TRBD1
V gene: TRBV12-5

CDR3 DNA: TGTGCCAGCAGTGAAGCCCATAGCGGGAGGGCCTTTGAGCAGTTCTTC
CDR3 protein: CASSEAHSGRAFEQFF
J gene: TRBJ2-1
clone size: many
D gene: TRBD2
V gene: TRBV2

CDR3 DNA: TGTGCCAGCAGCTTAATGACTAGCGGCACAGATACGCAGTATTTT
CDR3 protein: CASSLMTSGTDTQYF
J gene: TRBJ2-3
clone size: -
D gene: TRBD2
V gene: TRBV7-3

CDR3 DNA: TGCGCCAGCAGCTTGGCCGGCAATGAGCAGTTCTTC
CDR3 protein: CASSLAGNEQFF
J gene: TRBJ2-1
clone size: -
D gene: -
V gene: TRBV5-1

CDR3 DNA: TGCGCCAGCACCCCCCCCGGGGGAGATACGCAGTATTTT
CDR3 protein: CASTPPGGDTQYF
J gene: TRBJ2-3
clone size: -
D gene: -
V gene: TRBV5-1

CDR3 DNA: TGTGCCAGCATTGGCAGGGAGGCTGCTGCAGACGAGCAGTACTTC
CDR3 protein: CASIGREAAADEQYF
J gene: TRBJ2-7
clone size: -
D gene: -
V gene: TRBV28

CDR3 DNA: TGTGCCATCAGTGAATCGGGCGACTCCTACAATGAGCAGTTCTTC
CDR3 protein: CAISESGDSYNEQFF
J gene: TRBJ2-1
clone size: many
D gene: -
V gene: TRBV10-3

CDR3 DNA: TGTGCCAGCAGTTTATCCAACAGGGGGCTTCTCGAGCAGTACTTC
CDR3 protein: CASSLSNRGLLEQYF
J gene: TRBJ2-7
clone size: medium-sized
D gene: TRBD1
V gene: TRBV28